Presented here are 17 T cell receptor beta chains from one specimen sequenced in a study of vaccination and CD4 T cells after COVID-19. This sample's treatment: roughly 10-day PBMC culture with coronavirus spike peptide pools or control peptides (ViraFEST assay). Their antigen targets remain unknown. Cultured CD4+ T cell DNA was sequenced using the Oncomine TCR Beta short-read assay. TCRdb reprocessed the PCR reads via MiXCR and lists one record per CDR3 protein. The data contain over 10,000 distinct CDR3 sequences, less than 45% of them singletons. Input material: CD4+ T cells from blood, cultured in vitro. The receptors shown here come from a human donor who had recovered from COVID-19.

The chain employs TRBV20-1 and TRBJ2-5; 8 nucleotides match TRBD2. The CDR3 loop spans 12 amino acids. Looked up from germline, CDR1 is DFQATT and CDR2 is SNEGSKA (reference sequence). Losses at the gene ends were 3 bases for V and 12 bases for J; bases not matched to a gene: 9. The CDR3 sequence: CSARGTSPLKYF. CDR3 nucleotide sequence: TGCAGTGCTAGGGGGACTAGTCCCCTTAAGTACTTC.

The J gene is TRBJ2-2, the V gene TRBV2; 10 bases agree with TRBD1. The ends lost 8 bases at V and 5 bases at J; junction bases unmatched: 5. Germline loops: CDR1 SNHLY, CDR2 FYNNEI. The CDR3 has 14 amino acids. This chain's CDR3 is CASSGTGETGELFF. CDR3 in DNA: TGTGCCAGCTCCGGGACAGGGGAGACCGGGGAGCTGTTTTTT.

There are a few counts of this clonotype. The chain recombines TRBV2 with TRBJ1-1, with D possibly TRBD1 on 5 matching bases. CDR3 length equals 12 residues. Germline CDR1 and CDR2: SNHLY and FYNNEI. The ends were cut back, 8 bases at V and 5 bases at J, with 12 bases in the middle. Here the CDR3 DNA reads TGTGCCAGCCGGCAGGGTATAACTGAAGCTTTCTTT. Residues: CASRQGITEAFF.

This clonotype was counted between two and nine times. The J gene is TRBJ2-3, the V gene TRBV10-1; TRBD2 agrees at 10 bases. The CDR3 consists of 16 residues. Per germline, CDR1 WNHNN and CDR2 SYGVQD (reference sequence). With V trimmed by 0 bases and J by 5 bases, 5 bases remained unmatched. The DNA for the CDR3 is TGCGCCAGCAGTGAGTCCTTAGCGGGGGGTAGAGATACGCAGTATTTT. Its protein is CASSESLAGGRDTQYF.

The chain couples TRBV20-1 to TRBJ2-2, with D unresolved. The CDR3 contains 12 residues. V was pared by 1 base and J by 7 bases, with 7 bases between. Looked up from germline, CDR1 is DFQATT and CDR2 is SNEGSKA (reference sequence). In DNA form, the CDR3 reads TGCAGTGCTAGAGGGGTCCACGGGGAGCTGTTTTTT. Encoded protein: CSARGVHGELFF.

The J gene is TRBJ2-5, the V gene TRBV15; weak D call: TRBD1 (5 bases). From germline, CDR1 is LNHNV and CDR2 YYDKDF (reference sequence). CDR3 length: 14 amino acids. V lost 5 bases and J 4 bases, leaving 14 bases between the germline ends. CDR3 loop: CATSLGQGGETQYF. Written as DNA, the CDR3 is TGTGCCACCAGCTTGGGGCAGGGTGGAGAGACCCAGTACTTC.

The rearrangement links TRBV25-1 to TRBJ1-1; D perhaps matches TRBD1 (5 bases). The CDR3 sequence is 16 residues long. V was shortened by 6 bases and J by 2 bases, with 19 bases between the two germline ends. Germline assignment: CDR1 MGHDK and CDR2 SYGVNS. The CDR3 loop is CASRTATQTPNTEAFF. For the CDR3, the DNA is TGTGCCAGCAGGACAGCGACCCAGACTCCAAACACTGAAGCTTTCTTT.

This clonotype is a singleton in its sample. The CDR3 loop is CASRQTCSNQPQHF. The CDR3, as DNA: TGTGCCAGCAGACAGACTTGTAGCAATCAGCCCCAGCATTTT. The V and J genes are TRBV6-1 and TRBJ1-5, with D hard to call. The CDR3 is made up of 14 amino acids. CDR1 and CDR2 (germline): MNHNS, SASEGT. V lost 6 bases, J lost 0 bases, and 9 bases lay in between.

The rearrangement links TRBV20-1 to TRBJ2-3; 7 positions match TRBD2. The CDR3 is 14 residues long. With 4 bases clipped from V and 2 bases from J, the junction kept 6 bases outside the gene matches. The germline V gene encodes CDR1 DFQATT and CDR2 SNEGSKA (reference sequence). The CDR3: CSAIGRGVTDTQYF. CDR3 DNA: TGCAGTGCTATTGGACGGGGGGTCACAGATACGCAGTATTTT.

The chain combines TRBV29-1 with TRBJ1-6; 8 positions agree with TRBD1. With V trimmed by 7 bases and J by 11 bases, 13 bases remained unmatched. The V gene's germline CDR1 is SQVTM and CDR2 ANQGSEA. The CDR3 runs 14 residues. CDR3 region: CSAKTGDLLAPLHF. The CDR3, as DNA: TGCAGCGCCAAGACAGGGGACCTTCTAGCACCCCTCCACTTT.

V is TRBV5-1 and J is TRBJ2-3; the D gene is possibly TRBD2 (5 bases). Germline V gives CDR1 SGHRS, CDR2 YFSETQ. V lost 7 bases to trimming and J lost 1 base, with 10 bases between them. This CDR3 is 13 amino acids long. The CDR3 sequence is CASQVGGTDTQYF. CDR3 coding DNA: TGCGCCAGCCAAGTCGGGGGCACAGATACGCAGTATTTT. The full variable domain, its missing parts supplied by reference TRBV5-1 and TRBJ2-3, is KAGVTQTPRYLIKTRGQQVTLSCSPISGHRSVSWYQQTPGQGLQFLFEYFSETQRNKGNFPGRFSGRQFSNSRSEMNVSTLELGDSALYLCASQVGGTDTQYFGPGTRLTVL.

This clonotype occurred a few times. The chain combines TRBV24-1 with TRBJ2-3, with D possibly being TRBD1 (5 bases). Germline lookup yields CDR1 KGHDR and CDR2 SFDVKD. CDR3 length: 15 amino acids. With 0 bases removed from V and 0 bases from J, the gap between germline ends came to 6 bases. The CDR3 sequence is CATSDLRGSTDTQYF. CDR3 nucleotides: TGTGCCACCAGTGATTTGAGGGGCAGCACAGATACGCAGTATTTT.

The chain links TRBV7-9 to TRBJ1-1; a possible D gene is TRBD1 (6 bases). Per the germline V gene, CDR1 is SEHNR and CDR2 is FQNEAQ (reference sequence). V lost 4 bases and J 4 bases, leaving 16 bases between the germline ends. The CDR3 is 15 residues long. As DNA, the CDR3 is TGTGCCAGCAGCTGGGGAGGGGGGCTAAGCACTGAAGCTTTCTTT. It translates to CASSWGGGLSTEAFF. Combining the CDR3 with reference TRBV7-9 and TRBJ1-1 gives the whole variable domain DTGVSQNPRHKITKRGQNVTFRCDPISEHNRLYWYRQTLGQGPEFLTYFQNEAQLEKSRLLSDRFSAERPKGSFSTLEIQRTEQGDSAMYLCASSWGGGLSTEAFFGQGTRLTVV.

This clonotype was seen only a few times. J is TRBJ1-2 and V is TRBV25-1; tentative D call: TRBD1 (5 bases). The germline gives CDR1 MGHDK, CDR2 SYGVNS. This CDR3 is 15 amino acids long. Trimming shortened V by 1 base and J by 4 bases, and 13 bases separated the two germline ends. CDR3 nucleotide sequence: TGTGCCAGCAGTGAATGGGGGAAGGGGCGCTATGGCTACACCTTC. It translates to CASSEWGKGRYGYTF.

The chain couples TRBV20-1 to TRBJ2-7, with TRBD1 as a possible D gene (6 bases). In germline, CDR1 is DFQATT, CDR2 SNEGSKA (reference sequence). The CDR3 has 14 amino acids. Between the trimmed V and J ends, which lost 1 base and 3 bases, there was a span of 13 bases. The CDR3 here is CSARGQAPLYEQYF. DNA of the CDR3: TGCAGTGCTAGAGGACAGGCGCCTCTCTACGAGCAGTACTTC.

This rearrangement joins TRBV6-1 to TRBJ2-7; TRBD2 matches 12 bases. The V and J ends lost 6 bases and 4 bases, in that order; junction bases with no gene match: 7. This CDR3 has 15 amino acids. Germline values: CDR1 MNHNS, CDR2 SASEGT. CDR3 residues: CASRPTSGSFYEQYF. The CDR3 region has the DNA TGTGCCAGCAGGCCGACTAGCGGGAGCTTTTACGAGCAGTACTTC.

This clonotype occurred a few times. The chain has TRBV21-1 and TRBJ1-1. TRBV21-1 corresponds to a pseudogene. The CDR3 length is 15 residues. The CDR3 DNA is TGTGCCAGCAGCAAAGAAGCAGGATTGAACACTGAAGCTTTCTTT. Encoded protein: CASSKEAGLNTEAFF.